These T cell receptor beta chains were read from a single sample in a study of blood T cell repertoires in COVID-19. Data came from immunoSEQ multiplex PCR; TCRdb stores just in-frame clones and leaves some out. The top ten clones hold roughly 5% of a sample with 110,000 to 150,000 clones, around 87% of them seen once. The specimen sequenced was peripheral blood. All receptors come from a human donor in a cohort sampled during active COVID-19. CDR3s include the opening cysteine and the closing phenylalanine or tryptophan. D genes are given only for firm matches. Expanded clones are given a class, and other clones once, few, many or no size at all.

clone size: -
J gene: TRBJ2-1
V gene: TRBV27
D gene: -
CDR3 protein: CASSSGQIYNEQFF
CDR3 DNA: TGTGCCAGCAGTTCTGGACAGATTTACAATGAGCAGTTCTTC

clone size: -
J gene: TRBJ2-7
V gene: TRBV5-4
D gene: TRBD1
CDR3 protein: CASSFLSGTGGWYEQYF
CDR3 DNA: TGTGCCAGCAGCTTCCTCTCCGGGACAGGGGGCTGGTACGAGCAGTACTTC

clone size: -
J gene: TRBJ1-5
V gene: TRBV6-5
D gene: -
CDR3 protein: CASTRDRTSNQPQHF
CDR3 DNA: TGTGCCAGCACTCGTGACAGGACGAGCAATCAGCCCCAGCATTTT

clone size: -
J gene: TRBJ2-1
V gene: TRBV28
D gene: TRBD2
CDR3 protein: CASINSGGAYGEQFF
CDR3 DNA: TGTGCCAGCATAAATAGCGGGGGGGCCTACGGTGAGCAGTTCTTC

clone size: -
J gene: TRBJ1-5
V gene: TRBV5-5
D gene: -
CDR3 protein: CASNIDSSNQPQHF
CDR3 DNA: TGTGCCAGCAACATTGACAGTAGCAATCAGCCCCAGCATTTT

clone size: few
J gene: TRBJ2-5
V gene: TRBV18
D gene: -
CDR3 protein: CASSPPGPRGETQYF
CDR3 DNA: TGTGCCAGCTCACCACCCGGACCCAGGGGAGAGACCCAGTACTTC

clone size: -
J gene: TRBJ1-3
V gene: TRBV6-6
D gene: -
CDR3 protein: CASNLGNSGNTIYF
CDR3 DNA: TGTGCCAGCAATCTCGGGAACTCTGGAAACACCATATATTTT

clone size: -
J gene: TRBJ2-1
V gene: TRBV7-3
D gene: TRBD2
CDR3 protein: CASSLGQRGRYNEQFF
CDR3 DNA: TGTGCCAGCAGCTTAGGGCAGCGGGGGAGATACAATGAGCAGTTCTTC

clone size: -
J gene: TRBJ1-4
V gene: TRBV28
D gene: TRBD1
CDR3 protein: CASSSGTGYEKLFF
CDR3 DNA: TGTGCCAGCAGTTCCGGGACAGGGTATGAAAAACTGTTTTTT

clone size: -
J gene: TRBJ2-3
V gene: TRBV5-8
D gene: -
CDR3 protein: CASSPLAGTQYF
CDR3 DNA: TGTGCCAGCAGCCCCCTGGCAGGTACGCAGTATTTT

clone size: -
J gene: TRBJ2-7
V gene: TRBV5-6
D gene: TRBD1
CDR3 protein: CASSFGTGAIYEQYF
CDR3 DNA: TGTGCCAGCAGCTTCGGGACAGGGGCGATCTACGAGCAGTACTTC